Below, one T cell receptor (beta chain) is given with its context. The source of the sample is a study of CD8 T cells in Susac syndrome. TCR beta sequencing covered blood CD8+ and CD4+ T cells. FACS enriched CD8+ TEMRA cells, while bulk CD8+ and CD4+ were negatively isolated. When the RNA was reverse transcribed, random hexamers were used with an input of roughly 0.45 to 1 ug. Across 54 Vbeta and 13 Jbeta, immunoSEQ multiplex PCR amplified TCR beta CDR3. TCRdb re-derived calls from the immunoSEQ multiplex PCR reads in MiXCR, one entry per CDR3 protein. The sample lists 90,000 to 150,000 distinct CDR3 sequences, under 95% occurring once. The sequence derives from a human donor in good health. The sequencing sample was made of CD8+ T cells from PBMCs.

The CDR3 region has the DNA TGTGCCAGTAGCGGGGGGGTTGGATATAGGGCCCCCTGGTGGGAGACCCAGTACTTC. It is translated as CASSGGVGYRAPWWETQYF. V gene TRBV19 combines with J gene TRBJ2-5; TRBD2 matches 8 bases. After removal of 6 bases from V and 5 bases from J, the junction contained 23 bases not matched to a gene. The CDR3 consists of 19 residues. CDR1 is LNHDA and CDR2 is SQIVND in the germline V gene (reference sequence).